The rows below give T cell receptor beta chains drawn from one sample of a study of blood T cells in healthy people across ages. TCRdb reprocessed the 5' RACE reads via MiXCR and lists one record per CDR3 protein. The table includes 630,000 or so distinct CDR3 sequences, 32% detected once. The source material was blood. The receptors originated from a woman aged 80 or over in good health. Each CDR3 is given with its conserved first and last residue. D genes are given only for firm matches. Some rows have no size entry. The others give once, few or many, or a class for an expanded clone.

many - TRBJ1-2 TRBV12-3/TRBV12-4 TGTGCCAGCAGTTTTGCAGGGTACGAGGGCTACACCTTC CASSFAGYEGYTF
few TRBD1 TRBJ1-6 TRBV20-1 TGCAGTGCGGCGCGGGACAGGGGGCGAGGACCCCTCCACTTT CSAARDRGRGPLHF
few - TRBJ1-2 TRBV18 TGTGCCAGCTCACCAAGACGGGAGGGGCTCTATGGCTACACCTTC CASSPRREGLYGYTF
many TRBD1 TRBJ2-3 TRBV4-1 TGCGCCAGCAGCCAAGATGGGACAGGGCACCAGGATACGCAGTATTTT CASSQDGTGHQDTQYF
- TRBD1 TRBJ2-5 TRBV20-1 TGCAGTGCTAGAGATCCAACAGGGGGTCAAGAGACCCAGTACTTC CSARDPTGGQETQYF
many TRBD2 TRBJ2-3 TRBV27 TGTGCCAGCAGTACGAGCGGGGTCACAGATACGCAGTATTTT CASSTSGVTDTQYF
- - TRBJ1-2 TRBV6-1 TGTGCCAGCAGCCTACTAACAGGGTCCTATGGCTACACCTTC CASSLLTGSYGYTF
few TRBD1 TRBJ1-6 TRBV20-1 TGCAGTGCTAGAGATCAACAGGGGAATTCACCCCTCCACTTT CSARDQQGNSPLHF
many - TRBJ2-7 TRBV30 TGTGCCTGGACAGGGAGCTCCTACGAGCAGTACTTC CAWTGSSYEQYF
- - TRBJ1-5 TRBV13 TGTGCCAGCAGCCCGGGACCAGGGGCGCCCCAGCATTTT CASSPGPGAPQHF
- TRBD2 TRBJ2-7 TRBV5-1 TGCGCCAGCAGCGAATGGCCGGGACTAGTGGCCGCGGAGTACTTC CASSEWPGLVAAEYF
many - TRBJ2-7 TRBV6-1 TGTGCCAGCAGTGAGTACGAGCAGTACTTC CASSEYEQYF
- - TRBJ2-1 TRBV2 TGTGCCAGCGGGCAATGGGACAATGAGCAGTTCTTC CASGQWDNEQFF
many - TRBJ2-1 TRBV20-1 TGCAGTGCCAGGGACTTCGAGAGCTCCTACAATGAGCAGTTCTTC CSARDFESSYNEQFF
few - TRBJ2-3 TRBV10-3 TGTGCCATCAGGGATGGCAGAAACACAGATACGCAGTATTTT CAIRDGRNTDTQYF
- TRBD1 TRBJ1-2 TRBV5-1 TGCGCCAGCAGCCCACCGGACAGGCTTTATGTCTACACCTTC CASSPPDRLYVYTF
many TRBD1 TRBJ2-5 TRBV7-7 TGTGCTAGCAGCTTAGACCGGGACAGACAAGAGACCCAGTACTTC CASSLDRDRQETQYF
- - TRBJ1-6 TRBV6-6 TGTGCCAGCAGTTACTCGCCCGGACTTTATAATTCACCCCTCCACTTT CASSYSPGLYNSPLHF
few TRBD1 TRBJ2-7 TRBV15 TGTGCCACCAGCTCCGACAGGGGGGACTACGAGCAGTACTTC CATSSDRGDYEQYF
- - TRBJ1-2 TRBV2 TGTGCCAGCAGTGAAGCGCTTCCAGGGACCAACTATGGCTACACCTTC CASSEALPGTNYGYTF
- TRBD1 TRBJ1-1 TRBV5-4 TGTGCCAGCAGCTGGCGGACAGGAGTGAACACTGAAGCTTTCTTT CASSWRTGVNTEAFF
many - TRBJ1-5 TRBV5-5 TGTGCCAGCAGCCTCCTTGAGCGGGATCAGCCCCAGCATTTT CASSLLERDQPQHF
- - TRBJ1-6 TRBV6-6 TGTGCCAGCACTCCCGGGGTTTGGGGGAAGGATCCACCCCTCCACTTT CASTPGVWGKDPPLHF
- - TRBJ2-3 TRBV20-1 TGCAGTGCTGCACAGGCAGGTGGCACAGATACGCAGTATTTT CSAAQAGGTDTQYF
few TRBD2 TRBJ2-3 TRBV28 TGTGCCAGCAGTTTATGGGTTCTAGCGGGGGACACAGATACGCAGTATTTT CASSLWVLAGDTDTQYF
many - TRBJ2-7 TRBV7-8 TGTGCCAGCAGCTTAGTAACCAGCTCCTACGAGCAGTACTTC CASSLVTSSYEQYF
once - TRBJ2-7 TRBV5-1 TGCGCCAGCAGCTTGGTGGACTCCGGAGGCTACGAGCAGTACTTC CASSLVDSGGYEQYF
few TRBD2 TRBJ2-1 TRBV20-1 TGCAGTCGTAGACTAGCGGACTACAATGAGCAGTTCTTC CSRRLADYNEQFF
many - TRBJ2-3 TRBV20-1 TGCAGTGCTAGAAAATATGGGGGTAGCACAGATACGCAGTATTTT CSARKYGGSTDTQYF
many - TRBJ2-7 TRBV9 TGTGCCAGCAGCGTTGACCAGGATTCCTACGAGCAGTACTTC CASSVDQDSYEQYF
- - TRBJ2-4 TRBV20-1 TGCAGTGCTACCGACAAAACCGGGACAGCCAAAAACATTCAGTACTTC CSATDKTGTAKNIQYF
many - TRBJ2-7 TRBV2 TGTGCCAGCACCGGATTAGGACAGACTAGTTCAAGGAGCTCCTACGAGCAGTACTTC CASTGLGQTSSRSSYEQYF
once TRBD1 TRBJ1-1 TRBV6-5 TGTGCCAGCAGTTACACAGGGGACACTGAAGCTTTCTTT CASSYTGDTEAFF
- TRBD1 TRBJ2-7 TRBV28 TGTGCCAGCAGCCCGGGACAGGCGGGGAATGAGCAGTACTTC CASSPGQAGNEQYF
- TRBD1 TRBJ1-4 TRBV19 TGTGCCAGTACTCGGACAGGTTCGGCTGAAAAACTGTTTTTT CASTRTGSAEKLFF
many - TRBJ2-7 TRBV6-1 TGTGCCACCCTCGGATCGTACGAGCAGTACTTC CATLGSYEQYF
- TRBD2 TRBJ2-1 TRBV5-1 TGCGCCAGCAGCTCGGGACTAGCGGGAGGGCATGAGCAGTTCTTC CASSSGLAGGHEQFF
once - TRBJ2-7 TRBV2 TGTGCCAGTAGCCCTTGGGGCAGGGTCGAGCAGTACTTC CASSPWGRVEQYF
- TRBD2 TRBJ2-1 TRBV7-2 TGTGCCAGCAGCAACAGACGAGCGGGGATCGGCGGCGAGCAGTTCTTC CASSNRRAGIGGEQFF
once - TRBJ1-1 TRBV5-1 TGCGCCAGCAACTTGGGGCAGAACACTGAAGCTTTCTTT CASNLGQNTEAFF
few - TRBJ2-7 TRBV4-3 TGCGCCAGCAGCCAAGGCCTAGCTGACAGCTCCTACGAGCAGTACTTC CASSQGLADSSYEQYF
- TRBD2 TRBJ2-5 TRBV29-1 TGCAGCGTGCGGACTAGCGGGGGGGGCGGGGCCCAGTACTTC CSVRTSGGGGAQYF
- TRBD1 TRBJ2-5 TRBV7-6 TGTGCCAGCAGCTTAGCAATGGGACAGGGCCAAGAGACCCAGTACTTC CASSLAMGQGQETQYF
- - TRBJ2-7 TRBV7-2 TGTGCCAGCAGGGCACCGCAGGCCTACGAGCAGTACTTC CASRAPQAYEQYF
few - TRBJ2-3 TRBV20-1 TGCAGTGCTAGCGCTGGAACGGGCACAGATACGCAGTATTTT CSASAGTGTDTQYF
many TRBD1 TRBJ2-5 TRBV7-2 TGTGCCAGCAGCCCACAGGGGGCCCAAGAGACCCAGTACTTC CASSPQGAQETQYF
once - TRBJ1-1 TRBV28 TGTGCCAGCAGTGCGAGAGGACCCAGTGGCCCCACTGAAGCTTTCTTT CASSARGPSGPTEAFF
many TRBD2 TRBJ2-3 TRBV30 TGTGCCTGGGCGCCCGGGGGGTTAGGCACAGATACGCAGTATTTT CAWAPGGLGTDTQYF
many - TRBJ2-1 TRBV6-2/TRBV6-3 TGTGCCAGCAGTCGATTCTCAGGGAATGAGCAGTTCTTC CASSRFSGNEQFF
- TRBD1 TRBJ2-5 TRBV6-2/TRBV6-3 TGTGCCAGCAGTCCCGGTATAGGGACAGCGAATGAGCAGTACTTC CASSPGIGTANEQYF
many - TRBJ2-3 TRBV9 TGTGCCAGCAGCGTAGACGGGGGATCATCAGATACGCAGTATTTT CASSVDGGSSDTQYF
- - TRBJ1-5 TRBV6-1 TGTGCCAGCCTGACCGATAGCTATAGCAATCAGCCCCAGCATTTT CASLTDSYSNQPQHF
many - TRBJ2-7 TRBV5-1 TGCGCCAGCAGCTCGCACTCCGGGTCCGTAATCGACGAGCAGTACTTC CASSSHSGSVIDEQYF